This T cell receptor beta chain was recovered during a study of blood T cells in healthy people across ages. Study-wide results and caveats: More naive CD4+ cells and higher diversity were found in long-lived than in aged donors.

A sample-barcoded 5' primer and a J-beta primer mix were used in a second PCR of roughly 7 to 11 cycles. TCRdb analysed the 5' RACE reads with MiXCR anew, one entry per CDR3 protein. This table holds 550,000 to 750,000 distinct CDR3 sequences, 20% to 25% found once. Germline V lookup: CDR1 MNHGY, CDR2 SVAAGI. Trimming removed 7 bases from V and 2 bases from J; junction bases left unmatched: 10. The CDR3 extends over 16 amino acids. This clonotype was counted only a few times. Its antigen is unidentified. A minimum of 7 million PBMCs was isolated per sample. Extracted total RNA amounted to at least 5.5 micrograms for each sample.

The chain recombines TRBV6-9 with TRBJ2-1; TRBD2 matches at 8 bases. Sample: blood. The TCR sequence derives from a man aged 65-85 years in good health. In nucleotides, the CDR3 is TGTGCCAGCATCGTTCAGCGGGAGTCCCCCTACAATGAGCAGTTCTTC. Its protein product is CASIVQRESPYNEQFF.